The table lists the clone carrying this T cell receptor (beta chain) with many counts. TCRdb re-called the RT-PCR reads with MiXCR, one entry per CDR3 protein. The sample consists of approximately 720,000 distinct CDR3 sequences, 12% to 15% of them appearing once. The CDR3 runs 16 residues. V lost 4 bases and J lost 0; bases outside the gene matches: 8. The germline V gene encodes CDR1 LGHDT and CDR2 YNNKEL (reference sequence). The origin of this receptor is a female donor in good health, serving as a healthy control. The chain links TRBV3-1 to TRBJ1-2, with TRBD1 identical over 7 bases. The sequencing sample was made of memory CD4+ T cells from blood. The CDR3 loop is CASSRGTEETNYGYTF. CDR3 sequence (DNA): TGTGCCAGCAGCCGTGGGACAGAGGAAACTAACTATGGCTACACCTTC.